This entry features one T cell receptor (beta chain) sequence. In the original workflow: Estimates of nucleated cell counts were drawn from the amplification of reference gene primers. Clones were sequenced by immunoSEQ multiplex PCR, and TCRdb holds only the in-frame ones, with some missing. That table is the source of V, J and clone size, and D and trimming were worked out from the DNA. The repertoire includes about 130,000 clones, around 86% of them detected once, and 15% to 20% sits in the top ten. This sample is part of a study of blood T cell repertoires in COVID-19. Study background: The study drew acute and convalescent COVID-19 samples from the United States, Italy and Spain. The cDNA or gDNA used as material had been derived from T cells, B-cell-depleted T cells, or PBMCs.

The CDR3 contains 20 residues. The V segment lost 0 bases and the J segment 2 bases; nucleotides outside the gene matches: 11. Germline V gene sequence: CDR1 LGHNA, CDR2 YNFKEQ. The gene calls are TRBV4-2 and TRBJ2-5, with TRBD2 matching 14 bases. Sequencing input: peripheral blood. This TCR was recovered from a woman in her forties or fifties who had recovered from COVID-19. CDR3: CASSQEGLAGVWAGQETQYF. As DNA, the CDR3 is TGTGCCAGCAGCCAAGAGGGACTAGCGGGAGTTTGGGCCGGGCAAGAGACCCAGTACTTC.